One TCR beta chain is described in this entry. Its cognate antigen has yet to be identified. No per-base quality is available; no much larger clone lies one base away. CDR1 is given as SGHAT and CDR2 as FQDESV, both from the germline V gene (reference sequence). Trimming accounts for 5 bases at V and 2 bases at J, while the number of junction bases matched to no gene is 3. The CDR3 sequence holds 15 residues, the cysteine and phenylalanine included. Kept here is only the CDR3 DNA, which spans 45 bases and is read in frame from base 1. The sample is drawn from a study of blood T cell repertoires in COVID-19 (dated by TCRdb to the early 2020s). General notes on the study: Collaborator samples came from the United States, Italy and Spain and covered acute and convalescent phases of COVID-19. The material from the prospective study consisted of cDNA or gDNA derived from T cells, B-cell-depleted T cells, or PBMCs. Deeply sampled blood TCRbeta repertoires from subjects exposed to, actively infected with, or recovered from COVID-19 were included in the dataset. The repertoires were released in a freely available public database intended as a resource for research on the immune response to SARS-CoV-2. Samples were obtained from the ongoing ImmuneRACE study (first 160 participants) and from about 1,300 subjects provided by 6 global collaborators. Nearly every sample came with metadata listing a de-identified subject ID, COVID-19 status, age in years and sex. Where available, HLA class I and class II types were obtained from metadata supplied by the sample provider rather than from assay-based typing.

TCRbeta CDR3 regions were amplified from genomic DNA using the immunoSEQ Assay, a bias-controlled multiplex PCR. In the paper's pipeline: The number of nucleated cells in each sample was estimated from the amplification of reference gene primers within the assay. Sequence reads were collapsed and filtered to measure the absolute abundance of every unique TCRbeta CDR3 rearrangement. Productive Simpson clonality was computed per sample as the square root of Simpson's diversity index over productive rearrangements. In its TCRdb copy, this immuneACCESS table keeps in-frame sequences only and misses some clones. Where compared with another copy, unresolved V genes explain less than half of these, and the others have no known cause. V, J and clone size derive from that table, while D and trimming were established from the DNA sequence. The sample profile shows 47,000 or so clones; roughly 80% of them were found once. The top ten clones comprise around 2.8% of the sample.

Here is what the overall study found, with its caveats: How much clinical and demographic metadata was included differed by source and by participant, and the metadata was provided uncurated.

Whole blood was collected in K2EDTA tubes by collaborating institutions according to the institutions' own protocols. For TCRbeta analysis, collaborator samples were shipped as frozen whole blood, as isolated PBMCs, or as DNA extracted from either sample type. The receptor comes from a woman aged 55-70 years with acute or convalescent COVID-19. The rearrangement joined TRBV11-1 to TRBJ2-2, and 9 junctional nucleotides match TRBD1. Sequenced sample: peripheral blood. The nucleotides are TGTGCCAGCAGCCGGGACAGGGTAAACACCGGGGAGCTGTTTTTT. It translates as CASSRDRVNTGELFF.